The rows below give T cell receptor beta chains drawn from one sample of a study of T cells after somatic rescue of genetic block. This table comes from immunoSEQ multiplex PCR, and its TCRdb copy is limited to in-frame clones, with some not included. This sample carries roughly 110,000 clones, just over 90% of them seen once, and the ten largest clones take about 1.5%. Sequencing was carried out using peripheral blood mononuclear cells (PBMCs). These receptors all come from a woman between 18 and 30 years old. Both conserved end residues are part of each CDR3. A D gene is named only where the DNA matches it firmly. A row's size may be missing; if present it is once, few, many or a size class.

>TRBV6-1|-|TRBD2|TRBJ2-3
TGTGCCAGCAGTGAACGGTCTAGCGGGCGCACAGATACGCAGTATTTT
CASSERSSGRTDTQYF
>TRBV5-1|-|TRBD1|TRBJ1-1
TGCGCCAGCAGCTTGGCCGACGCGACAGGGGCCACTGAAGCTTTCTTT
CASSLADATGATEAFF
>TRBV6-5|-|-|TRBJ2-6
TGTGCCAGCAGTTACCTCGCCTCTGGGGCCAACGTCCTGACTTTC
CASSYLASGANVLTF
>TRBV29-1|-|-|TRBJ1-2
TGCAGCGTTGGGACACCGAACTATGGCTACACCTTC
CSVGTPNYGYTF
>TRBV11-3|-|-|TRBJ1-3
TGTGCCAGCACCCCCGGGGACGCTGGAAACACCATATATTTT
CASTPGDAGNTIYF
>TRBV6-1|-|TRBD1|TRBJ1-5
TGTGCCAGCACAGGACAGGGGAATCAGCCCCAGCATTTT
CASTGQGNQPQHF
>TRBV27|-|-|TRBJ2-7
TGTGCCAGCACCCACCCTTCCTACGAGCAGTACTTC
CASTHPSYEQYF
>TRBV30|once|-|TRBJ1-6
TGTGCCTGGAGTGTACATTCGGTCTTCAATAATTCACCCCTCCACTTT
CAWSVHSVFNNSPLHF
>TRBV2|-|-|TRBJ2-3
TGTGCCAGCAGACGACAGGAGCTCACAGATACGCAGTATTTT
CASRRQELTDTQYF
>TRBV7-2|once|-|TRBJ2-1
TGTGCCAGCAGCCCCGACTGGGGGAATAACAATGAGCAGTTCTTC
CASSPDWGNNNEQFF
>TRBV4-2|-|TRBD1|TRBJ2-5
TGTGCCAGCAGCCCGGGACAGGGGGGGGAGACCCAGTACTTC
CASSPGQGGETQYF
>TRBV19|once|-|TRBJ2-1
TGTGCCAGTCACCGTAGGGGGGGGGCTTACTACAATGAGCAGTTCTTC
CASHRRGGAYYNEQFF
>TRBV7-2|once|-|TRBJ2-1
TGTGCCAGCAGGTCGAGGTCCTACAATGAGCAGTTCTTC
CASRSRSYNEQFF
>TRBV6-6|once|-|TRBJ1-2
TGTGCCAGCAGTTACACAGACAGGAATGGCTACACCTTC
CASSYTDRNGYTF
>TRBV19|-|TRBD2|TRBJ2-5
TGTGCCAGTAGTATGGCCGGGACTAGAGAGACCCAGTACTTC
CASSMAGTRETQYF
>TRBV5-1|-|-|TRBJ2-5
TGCGCCAGCAGCTTGGCAGGGGAGACCCAGTACTTC
CASSLAGETQYF
>TRBV6-1|-|-|TRBJ1-3
TGTGCCAGCAGTGAAGCGCTCCAGTCTGGAAACACCATATATTTT
CASSEALQSGNTIYF
>TRBV27|-|-|TRBJ1-1
TGTGCCAGCAGTTTGAGGGGTAACACTGAAGCTTTCTTT
CASSLRGNTEAFF
>TRBV29-1|-|-|TRBJ2-5
TGCAGCGTTGGCGGGGGACAGGCAATCACCCAGTACTTC
CSVGGGQAITQYF
>TRBV6-5|-|-|TRBJ1-1
TGTGCCAGCAGTCGTCAGACAGGGAACACTGAAGCTTTCTTT
CASSRQTGNTEAFF